This T cell receptor (beta chain) was recovered during a study of blood T cells in healthy people across ages. About the research overall: There was about one barcoded beta molecule captured by template switching per two T cells.

It was with a sample-barcoded 5' primer and a J-beta primer mix that a second PCR of roughly 7 to 12 cycles was run. Through a template-switch adaptor with 12 random nucleotides, each cDNA molecule received a tag. TCRdb recomputed calls from the 5' RACE reads with MiXCR, one row per CDR3 protein. The table lists around 970,000 distinct CDR3 sequences, roughly 47% of them singletons. Germline CDR1 reads SGHAT; CDR2 reads FQNNGV. The junction had 12 bases not matched to a gene; V was cut back by 0 bases and J by 7 bases. This CDR3 has 18 amino acids. Staff drew approximately 9.7 milliliters of peripheral blood from each donor.

This sequence was found in a woman between 55 and 75 years old in good health. Sequencing input: blood. The rearrangement uses TRBV11-2 and TRBJ2-1; TRBD2 matches at 10 bases. The chain's CDR3 is CASSLERLAGVGGNEQFF. Here the CDR3 DNA reads TGTGCCAGCAGCTTAGAGAGGCTAGCGGGAGTGGGTGGGAATGAGCAGTTCTTC.